This T cell receptor (beta chain) came from a study of T-cell reconstitution after alpha-beta-depleted transplantation in children (dated by TCRdb to about 2016). About the study as a whole: T-cell immune reconstitution after TCRalphabeta/CD19-depleted allogeneic hematopoietic cell transplantation in children was quantitatively tracked in the study by means of TCR repertoire profiling.

Taken with the paper, the label for treatment or condition translates to: allogeneic hematopoietic cell transplantation with graft depleted of TCRalphabeta T cells and CD19 B cells. TCRalphabeta/CD19-depleted allogeneic hematopoietic cell grafts were given to the transplant recipients, all of whom were children. Points the paper makes about the study in general: The high TCRbeta diversity at day 60 in some patients was ascribed to recipient T cells and intrathymic progenitors that had survived conditioning. Over the following months the frequencies of hyperexpanded clones went down, and after one year T-cell counts and TCRbeta diversity were mostly credited to newly produced T cells. The apparently early alphabetaT-cell count recovery about two months after transplant was reportedly dependent on only several hundred rapidly expanded clones derived from non-depleted graft cells.

The CDR3 starts with the cysteine, ends with the valine, and has 11 residues. CDR3 DNA only is kept here, 33 bases in frame from base 1. Trimming costs V 9 bases and J 7 bases, and their ends lie 12 bases apart. The germline V gene yields KGHDR for CDR1 and SFDVKD for CDR2. About this clonotype: Its binding antigen is unknown. No quality values exist for individual bases; no much larger clone is one base distant.

The library was built by means of PCR. The run used an Illumina HiSeq 2500. TCR library preparation used molecular barcoding, with unique molecular identifiers applied to normalize quantification of the TCRbeta repertoire. TCRdb reanalyzed the raw reads on its own, using fastp at Q25 for trimming and MiXCR for clone calling, and kept in-frame beta chains. Entries that share a CDR3 protein sequence are merged under the most common genes and DNA. The sample table holds around 230,000 distinct CDR3 sequences, of which approximately 17% were seen once. The leading ten clones occupy about 41% of the sample.

The receptor chain draws on TRBV24-1 and TRBJ2-7; too little of a D gene remains to name it. This sample comprised PBMCs, mostly from graft donor cells, obtained 360 days after TCRalphabeta/CD19-depleted stem cell transplant. This clonotype was sampled from a male patient between 2 and 15 years old who had a stem cell transplant for acute lymphoblastic leukemia, so the T cells may come from the graft donor. CDR3 region: CATPWLGEQYV. DNA sequence: TGTGCCACCCCGTGGTTGGGTGAGCAGTACGTC.